One and the same sample provided the 17 T cell receptor beta chains below, sequenced in a study of technical replicates of blood from a handful of donors (dated by TCRdb to the late 2010s). Receptor amplification or capture employed the immunoSEQ multiplex PCR assay. As stored in TCRdb, this immuneACCESS dataset retains in-frame rearrangements with V and J assigned. A fraction of the clones does not appear; measured against another copy, unresolved V genes explain less than half of the discrepancy, and the remainder lacks a known reason. This sample gives about 14,000 clones in total; 80% to 85% of them show up just once. Of the sample, about an eighth is held by the ten largest clones. The sequenced material came from PBMCs. The origin of the receptors is a human donor in good health.

This rearrangement joins TRBV11-2 to TRBJ2-7, with unresolved D. The CDR3 totals 12 residues. Germline CDR1 reads SGHAT; CDR2 reads FQNNGV. V shed 0 bases and J shed 5 bases, with 5 bases lying between them. The CDR3 spells CASSLDGHEQYF. CDR3 sequence (DNA): TGTGCCAGCAGCTTAGATGGCCACGAGCAGTACTTC.

V usage is TRBV18 and J usage is TRBJ1-5, with D tentatively TRBD1 (5 bases). The CDR3 totals 15 residues. Germline V gene sequence: CDR1 KGHSH, CDR2 LQKENI. Trimming removed 6 bases from V and 5 bases from J, with 17 bases in between. CDR3 region: CASSEAPGGDQPQHF. CDR3 nucleotide sequence: TGTGCCAGCTCCGAGGCCCCGGGGGGAGATCAGCCCCAGCATTTT.

This clone has a single count. The V and J genes are TRBV11-2 and TRBJ2-1; 8 bases fit TRBD2. The CDR3 is made up of 18 amino acids. In germline, CDR1 is SGHAT, CDR2 FQNNGV. The V segment lost 2 bases and the J segment 8 bases; nucleotides outside the gene matches: 17. CDR3: CASSLFARAGTSGDEQFF. In DNA, the CDR3 is TGTGCCAGCAGCTTATTCGCGCGGGCGGGGACTAGTGGTGATGAGCAGTTCTTC.

This chain links TRBV19 with TRBJ2-7; D is perhaps TRBD1 (5 bases). CDR1 is LNHDA and CDR2 is SQIVND in the germline V gene (reference sequence). Trimming stripped 5 bases from V and 2 bases from J, with 19 bases between. The CDR3 consists of 16 residues. The CDR3 spells CASSRNSDTLTYEQYF. CDR3 sequence (DNA): TGTGCCAGTAGTCGTAACTCGGACACCCTTACCTACGAGCAGTACTTC.

J is TRBJ2-7 and V is TRBV2, with TRBD1 matching over 7 bases. Germline values: CDR1 SNHLY, CDR2 FYNNEI. CDR3 length equals 14 residues. J gave up 0 bases and V 4 bases, and 3 bases lay outside the gene matches. In DNA form, the CDR3 reads TGTGCCAGCAGTGGACAGGGTCGCTCCTACGAGCAGTACTTC. Encoded protein: CASSGQGRSYEQYF. The entire variable domain, with the rest obtained from reference TRBV2 and TRBJ2-7, is as follows: EPEVTQTPSHQVTQMGQEVILRCVPISNHLYFYWYRQILGQKVEFLVSFYNNEISEKSEIFDDQFSVERPDGSNFTLKIRSTKLEDSAMYFCASSGQGRSYEQYFGPGTRLTVT.

J is TRBJ2-1 and V is TRBV10-2, with TRBD2 matching 10 bases. CDR1 WSHSY and CDR2 SAAADI come from the germline V gene. The V segment lost 2 bases and the J segment 6 bases; nucleotides outside the gene matches: 4. The CDR3 loop spans 15 amino acids. The DNA of the CDR3 is TGCGCCAGCAGTGAGACGAAGCGGGAGGGCAATGAGCAGTTCTTC. Translated, it gives CASSETKREGNEQFF.

The table lists this clone with a few counts. The chain links TRBV10-1 to TRBJ2-7; TRBD2 might be the D (6 bases). The V end lost 3 bases, the J end lost 0 bases, and 12 bases lay between the germline ends. CDR3 length: 15 residues. CDR1 is WNHNN, CDR2 SYGVQD, per germline (reference sequence). CDR3 amino acids: CASSDWGVPSYEQYF. The DNA of the CDR3 is TGCGCCAGCAGTGATTGGGGGGTTCCCTCCTACGAGCAGTACTTC.

The gene calls are TRBV10-2 and TRBJ2-7; 9 nucleotides line up with TRBD2. J gave up 0 bases and V 10 bases, and 7 bases lay outside the gene matches. The CDR3 totals 14 residues. Germline-derived CDR1 and CDR2 are WSHSY and SAAADI. The CDR3 is CATLTSGFSYEQYF. Written as DNA, the CDR3 is TGCGCCACCCTGACTAGCGGTTTCTCCTACGAGCAGTACTTC.

The chain carries TRBV28 and TRBJ2-5; 8 bases line up with TRBD1. The CDR3 is made up of 16 amino acids. Trimming cost V 2 bases and J 5 bases; bases outside gene matches: 10. Per germline, CDR1 MDHEN and CDR2 SYDVKM. CDR3 in DNA: TGTGCCAGCAGTTTACCCCTTAGACAGGGGAGTGAGACCCAGTACTTC. Translation: CASSLPLRQGSETQYF.

This chain uses TRBV18 with TRBJ1-4; perhaps TRBD1 as D (6 bases). This CDR3 region has 14 residues. Per germline, CDR1 KGHSH and CDR2 LQKENI. The ends were cut back, 1 base at V and 5 bases at J, with 8 bases in the middle. The CDR3 spells CASSPQGENEKLFF. CDR3 DNA sequence: TGTGCCAGCTCACCACAGGGGGAAAATGAAAAACTGTTTTTT.

The chain carries TRBV27 and TRBJ2-4; TRBD1 matches 8 bases. V lost 6 bases to trimming and J lost 6 bases; unmatched junction nucleotides: 7. Germline values: CDR1 MNHEY, CDR2 SMNVEV (reference sequence). The CDR3 totals 14 residues. As DNA, the CDR3 is TGTGCCAGCAGCCCCGGACAGGGACTAAACATTCAGTACTTC. This codes for CASSPGQGLNIQYF.

The gene calls are TRBV5-1 and TRBJ2-7; D perhaps matches TRBD2 (6 bases). This CDR3 has 19 amino acids. Per germline, CDR1 SGHRS and CDR2 YFSETQ. V was cut by 4 bases and J by 5 bases, with 31 bases left in between. DNA of the CDR3: TGCGCCAGCAGCCCCGGGGCTATAACGGGAGAGCCCCAAAGCCACGAGCAGTACTTC. Translating gives CASSPGAITGEPQSHEQYF.

The chain carries TRBV10-3 and TRBJ2-1, with 14 bases identical to TRBD2. The CDR3 loop spans 15 amino acids. V shed 2 bases, J shed 7 bases, and the junction held 1 base outside the gene matches. From germline, CDR1 is ENHRY and CDR2 SYGVKD. This chain's CDR3 is CAISEGTSGSNEQFF. The CDR3 nucleotides are TGTGCCATCAGTGAGGGGACTAGCGGGAGTAATGAGCAGTTCTTC.

The DNA for the CDR3 is TGCGCCAGCAGCCAAGAGCCACTTGATCGACTAGCGGGAGGGGAGATGGGGCAGTTCTTC. This encodes CASSQEPLDRLAGGEMGQFF. This sequence joins TRBV4-1 and TRBJ2-1; 14 positions agree with TRBD2. The V and J ends lost 0 bases and 12 bases, in that order; junction bases with no gene match: 19. Germline CDR1 MGHRA, CDR2 YSYEKL. CDR3 length: 20 residues.

This clone ranks as medium-sized. The rearrangement links TRBV5-6 to TRBJ2-7; maybe TRBD1 (6 bases). Germline V CDR1 and CDR2: SGHDT, YYEEEE. V lost 2 bases and J lost 2, with 8 bases in between. This CDR3 spans 13 amino acids. CDR3 DNA: TGTGCCAGCAGCTTTGGGGGCCCCTACGAGCAGTACTTC. As protein: CASSFGGPYEQYF.

The gene calls are TRBV27 and TRBJ2-1; TRBD1 matches at 8 bases. Trimming cost V 4 bases and J 9 bases; bases outside gene matches: 8. The germline V gene encodes CDR1 MNHEY and CDR2 SMNVEV (reference sequence). The CDR3 has 14 residues. The CDR3 bases are TGTGCCAGCAGTTACACAGGGGGAACGGTTGAGCAGTTCTTC. Translated: CASSYTGGTVEQFF.

This clone is deemed medium-sized. V and J are TRBV25-1 and TRBJ2-2, with 8 positions matching TRBD1. J gave up 3 bases and V 3 bases, and 0 bases lay outside the gene matches. CDR3 size: 14 residues. From germline, CDR1 is MGHDK and CDR2 SYGVNS. CDR3 loop: CASSEDRDTGELFF. CDR3 coding DNA: TGTGCCAGCAGTGAGGACAGGGACACCGGGGAGCTGTTTTTT.